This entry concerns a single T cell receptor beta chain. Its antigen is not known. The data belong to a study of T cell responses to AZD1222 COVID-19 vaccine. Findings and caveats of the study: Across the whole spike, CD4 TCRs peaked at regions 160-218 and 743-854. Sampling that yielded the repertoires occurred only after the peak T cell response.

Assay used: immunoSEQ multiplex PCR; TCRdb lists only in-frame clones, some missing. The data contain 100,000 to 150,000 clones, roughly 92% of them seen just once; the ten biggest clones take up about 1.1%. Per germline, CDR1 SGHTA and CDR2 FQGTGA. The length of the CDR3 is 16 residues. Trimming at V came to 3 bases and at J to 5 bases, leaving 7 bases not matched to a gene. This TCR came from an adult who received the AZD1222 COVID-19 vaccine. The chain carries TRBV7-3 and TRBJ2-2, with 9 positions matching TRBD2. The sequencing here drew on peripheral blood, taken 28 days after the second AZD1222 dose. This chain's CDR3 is CASSFLSGRETGELFF. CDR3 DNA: TGTGCCAGCAGCTTCCTTAGCGGGAGAGAGACCGGGGAGCTGTTTTTT.